This T cell receptor beta chain was documented in a study of cytomegalovirus exposure and HLA in healthy donors. Study observations and caveats: Many donors carried some public TCRs, although rarity characterized most TCR sequences. In vitro, a few CMV-associated chains proved specific for CMV antigens. Subsequent analysis of the roughly 120 validation repertoires found a tendency for first-cohort TCR clusters to co-occur.

The V segment lost 0 bases and the J segment 1 base; nucleotides outside the gene matches: 5. Germline CDR1 reads SGHRS; CDR2 reads YFSETQ. The CDR3 is 17 residues long. Here immunoSEQ multiplex PCR was the method, and the copy in TCRdb shows in-frame clones only, minus some. The profile shows about 360,000 clones, just over 85% of them singletons. Donors were drawn from the approximately 120-subject validation cohort, separate from the approximately 670-subject first cohort. Notes on this clone: The antigen is not known.

This TCR derives from a woman aged 18-29 years in good health and CMV-seronegative. What was sequenced was PBMCs. The chain combines TRBV5-1 with TRBJ2-5, with 11 bases aligning to TRBD2. The CDR3 coding sequence is TGCGCCAGCAGCTTGGTCCCGGGACTAGCGGTCCAAGAGACCCAGTACTTC. Residues: CASSLVPGLAVQETQYF.